This TCR beta chain came from a study of blood T cell repertoires in COVID-19. For the study at large: COVID-19 samples collected from the United States, Italy and Spain covered acute and convalescent phases.

Germline V CDR1 and CDR2: MNHEY, SVGEGT. There are 15 residues in the CDR3. Trimming shortened V by 5 bases and J by 0 bases, and 11 bases separated the two germline ends. Profiled with immunoSEQ multiplex PCR; TCRdb holds only in-frame clones, not every one. The table records about 200,000 clones, roughly 86% of them present only once. Participant reports of clinical history set cohort assignment. This sequence was found in a middle-aged man with acute COVID-19. The chain recombines TRBV6-2 or TRBV6-3 with TRBJ1-5, with D perhaps matching TRBD1 (5 bases). Sequencing input: PBMCs or T cells enriched from blood (not recorded which). This chain's CDR3 is CASSPTDYSNQPQHF. The CDR3 DNA follows: TGTGCCAGCAGTCCGACAGATTATAGCAATCAGCCCCAGCATTTT.